Listed below are T cell receptor beta chains from one sample, sequenced in a study of CD8+ T cells in alopecia areata. This table comes from immunoSEQ multiplex PCR, and its TCRdb copy is limited to in-frame clones, with some not included. In the table there are 140,000 to 150,000 clones, around 50% of which are singletons. The material sequenced was CD4+ T cells sorted from blood, taken at week 0. The receptors stem from a human donor with alopecia areata. Both conserved end residues are part of each CDR3. The D gene is left open where the match is weak. The size of a clone is reported for some rows only, either as once, few or many, or as a class for expanded clones.

d_gene	v_gene	abundance	j_gene	CDR3nt	CDR3aa
NA	TRBV5-6	NA	TRBJ2-5	TGTGCCAGCAGCTTGGGTAGCAGAGAGACCCAGTACTTC	CASSLGSRETQYF
NA	TRBV27	NA	TRBJ2-5	TGTGCCAGCATGACGACCGGGGAGACCCAGTACTTC	CASMTTGETQYF
TRBD1	TRBV11-3	NA	TRBJ2-1	TGTGCCAGCACACCAAGGGGACAGGGTAAGAATGAGCAGTTCTTC	CASTPRGQGKNEQFF
NA	TRBV30	NA	TRBJ2-5	TGTGCCTGGAAGAGCCAGGGACAAGAGACCCAGTACTTC	CAWKSQGQETQYF
NA	TRBV27	NA	TRBJ1-2	TGTGCCAGCAGGCCGGAGGTTGGGGGCTACACCTTC	CASRPEVGGYTF
NA	TRBV30	few	TRBJ1-1	TGTGCCTGGAAAGGACCAGGGAACACTGAAGCTTTCTTT	CAWKGPGNTEAFF
TRBD1	TRBV6-5	NA	TRBJ1-2	TGTGCCAGCAGTTCTGGGACAGGGGATGGCTACACCTTC	CASSSGTGDGYTF
NA	TRBV30	once	TRBJ2-7	TGTGCCTGGAGCAGTGGGGTGGTATTAGTAGAGCAGTACTTC	CAWSSGVVLVEQYF
NA	TRBV7-8	NA	TRBJ2-1	TGTGCCAGCAGCTTAGCGGTGGCGGGGTCGAATGAGCAGTTCTTC	CASSLAVAGSNEQFF
NA	TRBV6-5	NA	TRBJ2-1	TGTGCCAGCACTGGGGGAACCAAGAGTGAGCAGTTCTTC	CASTGGTKSEQFF
NA	TRBV25-1	NA	TRBJ1-2	TGTGCCAGCAGTGTCGGCAGGGCTGGCGGCTACACCTTC	CASSVGRAGGYTF
NA	TRBV2	once	TRBJ2-1	TGTGCCAGCAGTGAAGGGGAAACCTACAATGAGCAGTTCTTC	CASSEGETYNEQFF
NA	TRBV9	NA	TRBJ1-6	TGTGCCAGCAGCGTAGGGGTTAGCTCCTATAATTCACCCCTCCACTTT	CASSVGVSSYNSPLHF
NA	TRBV29-1	NA	TRBJ1-2	TGCAGCGTTGGGGGACAATGGGGCTACACCTTC	CSVGGQWGYTF
NA	TRBV9	NA	TRBJ2-7	TGTGCCAGCAGCCCTTCGCAGGGGACCTACGAGCAGTACTTC	CASSPSQGTYEQYF
NA	TRBV19	NA	TRBJ1-5	TGTGCCAGTAGTATTTCCGATAGGCAGCCCCAGCATTTT	CASSISDRQPQHF
NA	TRBV18	NA	TRBJ2-5	TGTGCCAGCTCACCAATAGGGGCCCAAGAGACCCAGTACTTC	CASSPIGAQETQYF
NA	TRBV2	NA	TRBJ1-6	TGTGCCAGCAAGGACCGCGAGGTATCACCCCTCCACTTT	CASKDREVSPLHF
TRBD2	TRBV9	NA	TRBJ2-5	TGTGCCAGCAGTCGTAGCGGGGGCGGCCAAGAGACCCAGTACTTC	CASSRSGGGQETQYF
TRBD2	TRBV9	NA	TRBJ2-2	TGTGCCAGCAGCGATCCTAGCGGGGGCTCGAACACCGGGGAGCTGTTTTTT	CASSDPSGGSNTGELFF
NA	TRBV7-2	NA	TRBJ1-6	TGTGCCAGCAGCTTAGCCGGGACGCAGTCACCCCTCCACTTT	CASSLAGTQSPLHF
TRBD2	TRBV5-1	NA	TRBJ2-5	TGCGCCAGCAGCGTGGGACTAGCGGGGGAGACCCAGTACTTC	CASSVGLAGETQYF
NA	TRBV4-3	NA	TRBJ1-2	TGCGCCAGCAGCCAAGTCCCACAGCTATACTATGGCTACACCTTC	CASSQVPQLYYGYTF
NA	TRBV27	NA	TRBJ1-1	TGTGCCAGCAGTCAACCCTCCCAAAAAGCTTTCTTT	CASSQPSQKAFF
NA	TRBV27	few	TRBJ2-6	TGTGCCAGCAGTTTATGGGGGGCGCAGGCCAACGTCCTGACTTTC	CASSLWGAQANVLTF
NA	TRBV7-9	NA	TRBJ2-3	TGTGCCAGCAGCTTAGGCACTGACTCGCTGGTAGATACGCAGTATTTT	CASSLGTDSLVDTQYF
NA	TRBV28	NA	TRBJ1-5	TGTGCCAGCACTAGACAGGCCTTCTCCCATCAGCCCCAGCATTTT	CASTRQAFSHQPQHF
NA	TRBV7-2	NA	TRBJ2-1	TGTGCCAGCAGCTTAGTTTTTCACAATGAGCAGTTCTTC	CASSLVFHNEQFF
NA	TRBV5-1	NA	TRBJ1-2	TGCGCCAGCAGCCTCACTACGGGGGAAGGCTACACCTTC	CASSLTTGEGYTF
TRBD1	TRBV10-3	NA	TRBJ2-7	TGTGCCATCAGTGACGGACAGGTCTCGGACGAGCAGTACTTC	CAISDGQVSDEQYF
TRBD1	TRBV29-1	NA	TRBJ1-1	TGCAGCGTCGTGACAGGGGGCAACACTGAAGCTTTCTTT	CSVVTGGNTEAFF
TRBD1	TRBV5-1	NA	TRBJ2-7	TGCGCCAGCAGCCCGGGACAGGCCTCCTACGAGCAGTACTTC	CASSPGQASYEQYF
TRBD1	TRBV29-1	once	TRBJ2-2	TGCAGCGCCCGGACAGGCCGGGACACCGGGGAGCTGTTTTTT	CSARTGRDTGELFF
TRBD2	TRBV7-2	NA	TRBJ2-3	TGTGCCAGCAGCTTGAAACGGGGGGATACAGATACGCAGTATTTT	CASSLKRGDTDTQYF
TRBD1	TRBV10-3	NA	TRBJ1-1	TGTGCCATCAGTGACCCTGGGACAGGCGGGAACACTGAAGCTTTCTTT	CAISDPGTGGNTEAFF
TRBD2	TRBV6-5	few	TRBJ2-1	TGTGCCAGCAGTTCCCCCCCGGGGGGTGAGTTCTTC	CASSSPPGGEFF
NA	TRBV30	NA	TRBJ1-6	TGTGCCTGGAGTCCCAAGGCCGTCCCCCTCCACTTT	CAWSPKAVPLHF
NA	TRBV5-1	NA	TRBJ2-5	TGCGCCAGCAGCTTAGTGGATGGGCAAGAGACCCAGTACTTC	CASSLVDGQETQYF
NA	TRBV7-9	NA	TRBJ2-2	TGTGCCAGCAGCTTAAGTAACACCGGGGAGCTGTTTTTT	CASSLSNTGELFF
NA	TRBV19	NA	TRBJ1-1	TGTGCCAGTCGCGCCACCGCTTGGGCTGAAGCTTTCTTT	CASRATAWAEAFF
TRBD1	TRBV18	NA	TRBJ1-1	TGTGCCAGCTCCGGACAGGGGATGAACACTGAAGCTTTCTTT	CASSGQGMNTEAFF
NA	TRBV6-1	NA	TRBJ1-4	TGTGCCAGCATTTGGAGGGGATCAATGAGTGAAAAACTGTTTTTT	CASIWRGSMSEKLFF
NA	TRBV20-1	NA	TRBJ2-1	TGCAGTGCTGCGCGGGGCAGGGGGCAGTTCTTC	CSAARGRGQFF
TRBD2	TRBV5-1	NA	TRBJ2-5	TGCGCCAGCATGAGGGCTAGCGGCGAGCAGACCCAGTACTTC	CASMRASGEQTQYF
NA	TRBV4-2	NA	TRBJ1-4	TGTGCCAGCAGCCAAGACCCTACTAATGAAAAACTGTTTTTT	CASSQDPTNEKLFF
TRBD1	TRBV6-5	NA	TRBJ2-7	TGTGCCAGCAGCCCCGGGACAGGGGACTACGAGCAGTACTTC	CASSPGTGDYEQYF
NA	TRBV29-1	NA	TRBJ2-3	TGCAGCGTCGCTGGGGGGGCCGGCACAGATACGCAGTATTTT	CSVAGGAGTDTQYF
NA	TRBV2	NA	TRBJ2-2	TGTGCCAGCAGTAGGGCCTATAACACCGGGGAGCTGTTTTTT	CASSRAYNTGELFF
NA	TRBV5-1	few	TRBJ1-1	TGCGCCAGCAGCTTGGATGGGGGCACGGACACTGAAGCTTTCTTT	CASSLDGGTDTEAFF
NA	TRBV25-1	NA	TRBJ2-5	TGTGCCAGCAGTGGGGGTGAAGAGACCCAGTACTTC	CASSGGEETQYF
NA	TRBV30	few	TRBJ1-2	TGTGCCTCGATTCCCCTAGACATTTCCTATGGCTACACCTTC	CASIPLDISYGYTF
NA	TRBV19	few	TRBJ2-7	TGTGCCAGCCGGCCGGCAGGAGGGACGGGGGAGCAGTACTTC	CASRPAGGTGEQYF
NA	TRBV5-1	NA	TRBJ1-4	TGCGCCAGCAGCTCCCGGGGGGTGGATGAAAAACTGTTTTTT	CASSSRGVDEKLFF
NA	TRBV2	NA	TRBJ1-5	TGTGCCAGCAGCGGGGTCGGGGGCAATCAGCCCCAGCATTTT	CASSGVGGNQPQHF
NA	TRBV7-2	once	TRBJ2-7	TGTGCCAGCAGCTTAGGCTTCGGGAGAGAGCAGTACTTC	CASSLGFGREQYF
TRBD1	TRBV7-9	few	TRBJ1-2	TGTGCCAGCAGAAAACAGGGGACCGATGGCTACACCTTC	CASRKQGTDGYTF
NA	TRBV7-2	few	TRBJ2-5	TGTGCCAGCAGCCTGGGTGGCAGCACGCTCGGGGAGACCCAGTACTTC	CASSLGGSTLGETQYF
TRBD1	TRBV29-1	NA	TRBJ1-4	TGCAGCGTTGGAGGGACAGGGCATGAAAAACTGTTTTTT	CSVGGTGHEKLFF
NA	TRBV5-1	NA	TRBJ1-2	TGCGCCAGCAGCGGGAACTATGGCTACACCTTC	CASSGNYGYTF
NA	TRBV4-3	NA	TRBJ2-7	TGCGCCAGCAGCCTCGGGACGGCGGATTACGAGCAGTACTTC	CASSLGTADYEQYF